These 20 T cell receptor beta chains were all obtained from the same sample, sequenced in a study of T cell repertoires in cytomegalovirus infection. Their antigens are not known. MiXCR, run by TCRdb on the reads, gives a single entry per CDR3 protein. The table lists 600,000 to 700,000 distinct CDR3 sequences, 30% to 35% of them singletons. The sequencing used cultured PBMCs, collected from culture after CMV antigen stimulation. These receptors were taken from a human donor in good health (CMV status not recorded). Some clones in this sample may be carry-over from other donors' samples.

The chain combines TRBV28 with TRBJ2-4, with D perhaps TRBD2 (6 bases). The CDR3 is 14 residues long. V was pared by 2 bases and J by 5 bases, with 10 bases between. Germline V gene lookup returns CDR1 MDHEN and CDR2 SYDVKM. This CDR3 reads CASSLAGFQNIQYF. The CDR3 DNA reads TGTGCCAGCAGTTTAGCGGGATTCCAAAACATTCAGTACTTC. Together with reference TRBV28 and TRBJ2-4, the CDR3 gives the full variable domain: DVKVTQSSRYLVKRTGEKVFLECVQDMDHENMFWYRQDPGLGLRLIYFSYDVKMKEKGDIPEGYSVSREKKERFSLILESASTNQTSMYLCASSLAGFQNIQYFGAGTRLSVL.

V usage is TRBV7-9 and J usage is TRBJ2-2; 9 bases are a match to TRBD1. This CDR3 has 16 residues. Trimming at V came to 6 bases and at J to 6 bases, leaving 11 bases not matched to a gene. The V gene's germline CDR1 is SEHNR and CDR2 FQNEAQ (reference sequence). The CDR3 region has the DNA TGTGCCAGCAGTATGCCGGGACAGGGTAGTTCCGGGGAGCTGTTTTTT. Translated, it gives CASSMPGQGSSGELFF.

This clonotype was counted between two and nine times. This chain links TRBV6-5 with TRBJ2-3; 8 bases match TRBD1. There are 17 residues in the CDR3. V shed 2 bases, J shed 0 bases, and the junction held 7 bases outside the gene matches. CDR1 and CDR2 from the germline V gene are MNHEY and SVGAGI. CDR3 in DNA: TGTGCCAGCAGTTACACCTACAGGGGGTTGAGCACAGATACGCAGTATTTT. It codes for CASSYTYRGLSTDTQYF.

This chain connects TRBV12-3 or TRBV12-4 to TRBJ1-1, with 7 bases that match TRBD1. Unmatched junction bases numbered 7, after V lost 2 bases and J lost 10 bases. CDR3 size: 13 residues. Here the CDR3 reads CASSLQDRLGAFF. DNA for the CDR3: TGTGCCAGCAGTTTACAGGACAGGCTTGGAGCTTTCTTT.

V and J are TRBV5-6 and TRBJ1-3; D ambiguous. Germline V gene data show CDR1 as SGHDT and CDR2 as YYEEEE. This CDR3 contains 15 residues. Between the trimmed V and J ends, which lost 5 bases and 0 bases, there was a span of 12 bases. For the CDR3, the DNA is TGTGCCAGCAGTTATAAAGGTGGCTCTGGAAACACCATATATTTT. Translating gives CASSYKGGSGNTIYF.

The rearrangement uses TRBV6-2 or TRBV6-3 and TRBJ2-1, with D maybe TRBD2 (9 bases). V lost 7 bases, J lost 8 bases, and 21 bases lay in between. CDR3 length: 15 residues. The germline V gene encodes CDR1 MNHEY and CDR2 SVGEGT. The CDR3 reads CASIRGREGRYEQFF. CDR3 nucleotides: TGTGCCAGCATCAGGGGGCGGGAGGGCCGGTATGAGCAGTTCTTC.

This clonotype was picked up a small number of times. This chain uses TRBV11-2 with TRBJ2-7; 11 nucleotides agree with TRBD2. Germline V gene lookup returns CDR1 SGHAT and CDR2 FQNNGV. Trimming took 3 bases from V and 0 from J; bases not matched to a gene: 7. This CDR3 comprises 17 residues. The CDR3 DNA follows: TGTGCCAGCAGCTTTCTGACTAGCGGGACAAGCTCCTACGAGCAGTACTTC. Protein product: CASSFLTSGTSSYEQYF.

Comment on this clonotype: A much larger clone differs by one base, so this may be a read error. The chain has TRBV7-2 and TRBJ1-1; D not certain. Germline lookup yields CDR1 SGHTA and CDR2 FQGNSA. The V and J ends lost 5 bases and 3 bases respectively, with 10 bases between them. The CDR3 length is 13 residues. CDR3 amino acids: CTSSTRWDTEAFF. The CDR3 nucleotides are TGTACCAGCAGCACCCGGTGGGACACTGAAGCTTTCTTT.

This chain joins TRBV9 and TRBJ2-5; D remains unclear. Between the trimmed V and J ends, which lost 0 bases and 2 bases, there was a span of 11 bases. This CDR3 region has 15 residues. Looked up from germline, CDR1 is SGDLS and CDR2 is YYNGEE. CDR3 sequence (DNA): TGTGCCAGCAGCGTAGGGGCAGGCCCACAAGAGACCCAGTACTTC. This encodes CASSVGAGPQETQYF.

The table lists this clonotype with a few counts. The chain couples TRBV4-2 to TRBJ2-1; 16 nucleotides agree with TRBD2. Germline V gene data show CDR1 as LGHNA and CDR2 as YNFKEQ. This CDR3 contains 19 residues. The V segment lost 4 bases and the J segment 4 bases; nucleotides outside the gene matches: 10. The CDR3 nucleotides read TGTGCCAGCAGCCCTCTCGGGACTAGCGGGGGGGCGGGTTACAATGAGCAGTTCTTC. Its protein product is CASSPLGTSGGAGYNEQFF.

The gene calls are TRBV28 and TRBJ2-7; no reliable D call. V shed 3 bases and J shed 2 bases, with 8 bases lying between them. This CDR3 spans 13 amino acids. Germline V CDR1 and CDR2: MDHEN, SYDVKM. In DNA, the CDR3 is TGTGCCAGCAGTTTCCTCTCCGCCTACGAGCAGTACTTC. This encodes CASSFLSAYEQYF.

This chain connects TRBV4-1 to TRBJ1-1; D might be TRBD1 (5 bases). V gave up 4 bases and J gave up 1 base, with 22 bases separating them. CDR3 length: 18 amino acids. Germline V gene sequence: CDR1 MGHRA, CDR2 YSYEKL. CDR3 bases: TGCGCCAGCAGCCGAGTCTTCGGGGGGATTATGTCGAACACTGAAGCTTTCTTT. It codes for CASSRVFGGIMSNTEAFF.

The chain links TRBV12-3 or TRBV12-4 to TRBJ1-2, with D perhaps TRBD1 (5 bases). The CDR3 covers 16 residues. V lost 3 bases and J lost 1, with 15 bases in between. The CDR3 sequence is CASSLAPVGGNYGYTF. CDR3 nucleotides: TGTGCCAGCAGTTTGGCCCCAGTTGGGGGTAACTATGGCTACACCTTC.

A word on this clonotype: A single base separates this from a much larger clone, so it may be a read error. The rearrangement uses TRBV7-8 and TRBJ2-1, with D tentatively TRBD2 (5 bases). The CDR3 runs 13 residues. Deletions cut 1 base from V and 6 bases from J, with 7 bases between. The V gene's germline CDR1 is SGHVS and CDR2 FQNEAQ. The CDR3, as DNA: TGTGCCAGCAGCTTAGGAGGGATCAATGAGCAGTTCTTC. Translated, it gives CASSLGGINEQFF.

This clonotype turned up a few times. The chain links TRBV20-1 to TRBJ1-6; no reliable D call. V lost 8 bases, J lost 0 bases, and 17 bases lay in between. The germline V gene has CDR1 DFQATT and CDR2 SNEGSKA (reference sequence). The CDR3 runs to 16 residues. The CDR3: CSTAWATSSYNSPLHF. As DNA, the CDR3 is TGCAGTACTGCCTGGGCGACGAGCTCCTATAATTCACCCCTCCACTTT.

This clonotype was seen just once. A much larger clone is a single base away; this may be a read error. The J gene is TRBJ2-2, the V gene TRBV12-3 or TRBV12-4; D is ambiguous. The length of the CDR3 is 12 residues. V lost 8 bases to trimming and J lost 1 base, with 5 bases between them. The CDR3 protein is CASGQNTGELFF. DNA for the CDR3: TGTGCCAGCGGGCAGAACACCGGGGAGCTGTTTTTT.

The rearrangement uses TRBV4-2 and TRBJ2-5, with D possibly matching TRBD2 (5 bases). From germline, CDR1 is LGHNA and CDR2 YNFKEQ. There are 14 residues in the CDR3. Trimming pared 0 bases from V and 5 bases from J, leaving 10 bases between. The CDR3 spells CASSQEYAGETQYF. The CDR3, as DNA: TGTGCCAGCAGCCAAGAGTATGCGGGTGAGACCCAGTACTTC.

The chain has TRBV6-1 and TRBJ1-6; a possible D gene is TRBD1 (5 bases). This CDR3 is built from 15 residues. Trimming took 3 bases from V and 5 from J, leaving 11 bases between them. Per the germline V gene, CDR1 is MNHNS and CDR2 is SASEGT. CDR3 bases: TGTGCCAGCAGTGAGGGGCTCCCGGATAATTCACCCCTCCACTTT. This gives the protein CASSEGLPDNSPLHF.

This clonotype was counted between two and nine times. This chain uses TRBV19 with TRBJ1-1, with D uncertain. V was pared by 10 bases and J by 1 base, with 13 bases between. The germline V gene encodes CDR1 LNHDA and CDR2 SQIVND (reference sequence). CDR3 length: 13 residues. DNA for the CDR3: TGTGCCACCGTGCCCCCACGGAACACTGAAGCTTTCTTT. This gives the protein CATVPPRNTEAFF.

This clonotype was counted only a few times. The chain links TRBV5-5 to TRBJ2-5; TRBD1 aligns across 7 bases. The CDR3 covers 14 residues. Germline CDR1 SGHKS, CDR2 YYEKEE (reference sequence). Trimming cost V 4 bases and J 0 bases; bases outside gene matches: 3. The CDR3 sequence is CASSGGQNQETQYF. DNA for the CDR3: TGTGCCAGCAGCGGGGGACAGAACCAAGAGACCCAGTACTTC. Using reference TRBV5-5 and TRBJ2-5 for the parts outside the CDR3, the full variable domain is DAGVTQSPTHLIKTRGQQVTLRCSPISGHKSVSWYQQVLGQGPQFIFQYYEKEERGRGNFPDRFSARQFPNYSSELNVNALLLGDSALYLCASSGGQNQETQYFGPGTRLLVL.